The sample holds a few counts of the clone carrying this T cell receptor beta chain. Antigen unknown. Through a sample-barcoded 5' primer and a J-beta primer mix, a second PCR was run for roughly 6 to 12 cycles. TCRdb used MiXCR to reprocess the 5' RACE reads, holding one entry per CDR3 protein. The data hold roughly 800,000 distinct CDR3 sequences, with 58% observed a single time. Per germline, CDR1 SNHLY and CDR2 FYNNEI. The germline V and J ends were trimmed by 4 bases and 2 bases, with 8 bases remaining between them. This CDR3 contains 13 residues. These data are taken from a study of blood T cells in healthy people across ages. Whole-study results and caveats: Age showed a roughly linear inverse relationship with TCR beta diversity per million T cells. There was no known CMV status for donors, so expanded clonotype changes were possibly confounded. Naive T cell percentage showed a strong correlation with TCR beta diversity. The study found more naive CD4+ cells and higher diversity in long-lived than aged donors.

This chain joins TRBV2 and TRBJ2-5; TRBD1 is a possible D gene (6 bases). Sequencing was done on a sample of blood. This receptor was taken from a young man in good health. CDR3 sequence reads: CASSGQGQETQYF. For the CDR3, the DNA is TGTGCCAGCAGTGGCCAGGGGCAAGAGACCCAGTACTTC. The complete variable domain, with remaining parts taken from reference TRBV2 and TRBJ2-5, reads EPEVTQTPSHQVTQMGQEVILRCVPISNHLYFYWYRQILGQKVEFLVSFYNNEISEKSEIFDDQFSVERPDGSNFTLKIRSTKLEDSAMYFCASSGQGQETQYFGPGTRLLVL.